This TCR beta chain was observed in a study of vaccination and CD4 T cells after COVID-19. The wider study: Two of the convalescents were Hispanic, and convalescents were six males and four females. Study results and caveats: Convalescent patients' vaccine-specific clones were spike mono-reactive in 304 of 307 cases.

The Oncomine TCR Beta short-read assay generated sequence data from the DNA of cultured CD4+ T cells. A single record per CDR3 protein comes from TCRdb applying MiXCR to the PCR reads. Of some 8,200 distinct CDR3 sequences listed, 55% are singletons. The CDR3 totals 15 residues. Trimming cost V 3 bases and J 0 bases, with 11 bases left between them. CDR1 and CDR2 from the germline V gene are SGHTA and FQGNSA. On this clonotype itself: The antigen remains unidentified.

Treatment specified: approximately nine-day PBMC culture with coronavirus spike peptide pools or control peptides (ViraFEST assay). The sequence was obtained from a human donor who had recovered from COVID-19. The specimen sequenced was CD4+ T cells from blood, cultured in vitro. This chain uses TRBV7-2 with TRBJ1-1; D not resolved. The CDR3 DNA reads TGTGCCAGCAGCTTTGACCCAACGGTGAACACTGAAGCTTTCTTT. Its translation: CASSFDPTVNTEAFF.